This T cell receptor beta chain was recovered during a study of blood T cells in healthy people across ages. The overall study: The template switching approach captured approximately one barcoded beta molecule for every two T cells.

Using a J-beta primer mix together with a sample-barcoded 5' primer, a second PCR was run for about 6 to 11 cycles. TCRdb independently ran MiXCR on the 5' RACE reads; one entry per CDR3 protein. The sample lists roughly 1,700,000 distinct CDR3 sequences; under 30% were seen once. The study's findings and limits: Higher naive T cell percentage went strongly together with higher TCR beta diversity.

Germline V gives CDR1 SGHRS, CDR2 YFSETQ. V dropped 6 bases and J dropped 6; count of bases not matched to a gene: 10. The CDR3 totals 15 residues. This clonotype was picked up a small number of times. Its antigen is not identified. What was sequenced was blood. This sequence joins TRBV5-1 and TRBJ2-3, with 10 bases fitting TRBD2. The receptor comes from a woman in her twenties or thirties in good health. CDR3 sequence reads: CASTGSGGAADTQYF. For the CDR3, the DNA is TGCGCCAGCACAGGGAGCGGGGGGGCCGCGGATACGCAGTATTTT.